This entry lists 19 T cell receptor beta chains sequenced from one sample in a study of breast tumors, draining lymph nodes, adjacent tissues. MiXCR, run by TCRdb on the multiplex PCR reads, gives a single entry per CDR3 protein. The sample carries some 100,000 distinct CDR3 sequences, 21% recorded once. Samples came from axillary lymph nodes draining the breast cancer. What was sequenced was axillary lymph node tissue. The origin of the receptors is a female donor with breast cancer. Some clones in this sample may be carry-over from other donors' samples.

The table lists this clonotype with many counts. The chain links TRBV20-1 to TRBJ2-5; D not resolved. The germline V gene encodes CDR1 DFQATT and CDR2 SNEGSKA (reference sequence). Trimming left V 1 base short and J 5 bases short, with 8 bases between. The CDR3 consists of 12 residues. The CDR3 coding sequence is TGCAGTGCTAGAGGCGTATTGGAGACCCAGTACTTC. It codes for CSARGVLETQYF.

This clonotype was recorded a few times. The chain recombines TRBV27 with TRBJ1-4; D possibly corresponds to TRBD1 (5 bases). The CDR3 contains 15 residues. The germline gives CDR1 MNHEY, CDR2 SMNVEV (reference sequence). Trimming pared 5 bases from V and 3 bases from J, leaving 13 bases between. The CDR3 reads CASSPTAGPNEKLFF. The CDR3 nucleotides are TGTGCCAGCAGTCCAACGGCAGGGCCTAATGAAAAACTGTTTTTT.

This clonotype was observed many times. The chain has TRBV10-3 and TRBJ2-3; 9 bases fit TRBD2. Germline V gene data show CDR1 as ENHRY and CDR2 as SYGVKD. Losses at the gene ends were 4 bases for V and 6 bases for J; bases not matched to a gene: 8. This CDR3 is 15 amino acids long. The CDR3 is CAISVAGGPGDTQYF. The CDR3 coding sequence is TGTGCCATCAGTGTGGCGGGAGGGCCCGGGGATACGCAGTATTTT.

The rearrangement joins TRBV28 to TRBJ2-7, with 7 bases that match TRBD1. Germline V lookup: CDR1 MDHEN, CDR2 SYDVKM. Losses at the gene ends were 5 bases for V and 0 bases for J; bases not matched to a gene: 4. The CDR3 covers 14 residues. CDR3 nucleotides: TGTGCCAGCAGTCCCGACAGGGTCTCCTACGAGCAGTACTTC. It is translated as CASSPDRVSYEQYF.

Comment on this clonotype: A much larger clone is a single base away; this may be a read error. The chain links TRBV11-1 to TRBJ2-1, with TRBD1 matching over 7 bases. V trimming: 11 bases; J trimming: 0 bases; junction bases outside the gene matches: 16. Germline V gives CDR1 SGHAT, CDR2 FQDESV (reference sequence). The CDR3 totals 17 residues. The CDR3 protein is CAGAIQRQGFSYNEQFF. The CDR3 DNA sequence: TGTGCCGGCGCGATACAGAGACAGGGATTCTCCTACAATGAGCAGTTCTTC.

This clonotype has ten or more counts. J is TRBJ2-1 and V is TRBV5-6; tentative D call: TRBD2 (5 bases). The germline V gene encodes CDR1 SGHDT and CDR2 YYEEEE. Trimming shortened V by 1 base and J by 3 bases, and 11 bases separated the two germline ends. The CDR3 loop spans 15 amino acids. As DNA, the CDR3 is TGTGCCAGCAGCTTGAGGGAGCTCGTCTACAATGAGCAGTTCTTC. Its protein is CASSLRELVYNEQFF.

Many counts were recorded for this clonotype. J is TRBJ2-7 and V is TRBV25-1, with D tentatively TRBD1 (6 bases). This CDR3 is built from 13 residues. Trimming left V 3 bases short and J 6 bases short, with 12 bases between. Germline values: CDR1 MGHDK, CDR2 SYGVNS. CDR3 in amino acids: CASSDGGPFEQYF. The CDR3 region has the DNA TGTGCCAGCAGTGATGGGGGCCCATTCGAGCAGTACTTC.

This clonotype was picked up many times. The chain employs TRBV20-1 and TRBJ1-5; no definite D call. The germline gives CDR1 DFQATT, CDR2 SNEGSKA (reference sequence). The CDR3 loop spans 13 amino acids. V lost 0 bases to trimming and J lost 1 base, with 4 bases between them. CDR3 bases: TGCAGTGCTAGAGAAGTCAGCAATCAGCCCCAGCATTTT. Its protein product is CSAREVSNQPQHF.

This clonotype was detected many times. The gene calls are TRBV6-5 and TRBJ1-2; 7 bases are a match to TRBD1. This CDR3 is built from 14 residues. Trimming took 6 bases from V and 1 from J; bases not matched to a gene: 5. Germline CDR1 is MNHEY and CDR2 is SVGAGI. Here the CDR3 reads CASRLGTVNYGYTF. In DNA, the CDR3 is TGTGCCAGCAGGCTCGGGACAGTTAACTATGGCTACACCTTC.

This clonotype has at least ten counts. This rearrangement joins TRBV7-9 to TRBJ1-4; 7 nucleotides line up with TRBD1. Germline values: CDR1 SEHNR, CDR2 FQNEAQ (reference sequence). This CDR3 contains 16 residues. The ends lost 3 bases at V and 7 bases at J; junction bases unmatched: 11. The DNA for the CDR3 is TGTGCCAGCAGCTTCCTCGGGGACAGTTTTGGTGAAAAACTGTTTTTT. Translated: CASSFLGDSFGEKLFF.

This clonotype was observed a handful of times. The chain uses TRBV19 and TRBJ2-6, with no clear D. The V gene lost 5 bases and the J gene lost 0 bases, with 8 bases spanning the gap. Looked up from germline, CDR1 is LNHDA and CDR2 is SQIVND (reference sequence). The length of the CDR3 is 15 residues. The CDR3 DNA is TGTGCCAGTAGTGCTCAGAGCTCTGGGGCCAACGTCCTGACTTTC. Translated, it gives CASSAQSSGANVLTF.

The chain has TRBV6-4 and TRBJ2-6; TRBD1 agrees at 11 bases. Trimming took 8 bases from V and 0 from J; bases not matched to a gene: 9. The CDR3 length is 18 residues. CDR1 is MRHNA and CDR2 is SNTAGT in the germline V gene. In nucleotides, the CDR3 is TGTGCCAGCTCCCAACGGGGGACAGGGGGCTCTGGGGCCAACGTCCTGACTTTC. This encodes CASSQRGTGGSGANVLTF.

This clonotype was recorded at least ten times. Here the CDR3 reads CASSLDPFEQYF. The CDR3 coding sequence is TGTGCCAGCAGCTTAGACCCCTTCGAGCAGTACTTC. J is TRBJ2-7 and V is TRBV11-2; D remains ambiguous. The germline CDR1 and CDR2 sequences are SGHAT and FQNNGV. Trimming took off 0 bases at V and 6 bases at J, with 6 bases between the two ends. The CDR3 loop spans 12 amino acids. Supplemented by reference TRBV11-2 and TRBJ2-7, the full variable domain reads EAGVAQSPRYKIIEKRQSVAFWCNPISGHATLYWYQQILGQGPKLLIQFQNNGVVDDSQLPKDRFSAERLKGVDSTLKIQPAKLEDSAVYLCASSLDPFEQYFGPGTRLTVT.

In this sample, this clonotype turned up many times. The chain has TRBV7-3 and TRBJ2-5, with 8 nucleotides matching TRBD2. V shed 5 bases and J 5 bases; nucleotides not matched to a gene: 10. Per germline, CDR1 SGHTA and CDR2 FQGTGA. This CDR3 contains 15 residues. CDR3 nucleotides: TGTGCCAGCAGCCCACGGGCGGGAGGAGGGGAGACCCAGTACTTC. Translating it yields CASSPRAGGGETQYF.

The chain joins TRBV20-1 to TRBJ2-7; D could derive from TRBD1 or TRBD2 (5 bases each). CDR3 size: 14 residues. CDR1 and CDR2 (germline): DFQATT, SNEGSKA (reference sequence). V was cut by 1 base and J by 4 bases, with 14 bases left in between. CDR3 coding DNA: TGCAGTGCTAGAGGACCGGGACGGCTTTACGAGCAGTACTTC. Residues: CSARGPGRLYEQYF.

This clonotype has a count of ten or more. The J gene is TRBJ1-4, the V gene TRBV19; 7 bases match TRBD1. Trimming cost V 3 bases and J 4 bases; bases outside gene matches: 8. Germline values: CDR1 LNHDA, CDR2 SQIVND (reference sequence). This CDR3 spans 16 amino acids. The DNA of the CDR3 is TGTGCCAGTAGTATTTTGACGGGACAGAATAATGAAAAACTGTTTTTT. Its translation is CASSILTGQNNEKLFF. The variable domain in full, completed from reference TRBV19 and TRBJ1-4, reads DGGITQSPKYLFRKEGQNVTLSCEQNLNHDAMYWYRQDPGQGLRLIYYSQIVNDFQKGDIAEGYSVSREKKESFPLTVTSAQKNPTAFYLCASSILTGQNNEKLFFGSGTQLSVL.

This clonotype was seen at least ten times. CDR3 in amino acids: CASRKRTSGGDEQYF. The CDR3 region has the DNA TGTGCCAGCAGAAAGAGGACTAGCGGGGGGGACGAGCAGTACTTC. The chain carries TRBV2 and TRBJ2-7; 15 positions agree with TRBD2. The V segment lost 6 bases and the J segment 5 bases; nucleotides outside the gene matches: 5. Germline CDR1 SNHLY, CDR2 FYNNEI. The CDR3 runs to 15 residues.

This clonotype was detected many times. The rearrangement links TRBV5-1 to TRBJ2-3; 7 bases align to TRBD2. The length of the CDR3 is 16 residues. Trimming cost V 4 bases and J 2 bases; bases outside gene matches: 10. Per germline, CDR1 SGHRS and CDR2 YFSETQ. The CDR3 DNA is TGCGCCAGCAGCCCCCTCGGCGGGGGAATCACAGATACGCAGTATTTT. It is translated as CASSPLGGGITDTQYF.

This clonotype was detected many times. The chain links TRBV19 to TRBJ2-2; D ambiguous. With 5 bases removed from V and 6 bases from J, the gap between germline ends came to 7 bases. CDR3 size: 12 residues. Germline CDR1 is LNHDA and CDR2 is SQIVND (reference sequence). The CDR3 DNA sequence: TGTGCCAGTAGTTATGGGGCCGGGGAGCTGTTTTTT. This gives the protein CASSYGAGELFF.